These 20 T cell receptor beta chains share one sample of origin, sequenced in a study of identical twins' blood T cells. Via MiXCR, TCRdb re-called the 5' RACE reads, giving one row per CDR3 protein. The repertoire holds 300,000 to 450,000 distinct CDR3 sequences, with more than 25% as singletons. The material sequenced was PBMCs. Source of these receptors: a woman aged 18-49 years in good health.

This clonotype has a count of ten or more. The rearrangement uses TRBV20-1 and TRBJ1-2; weak D call: TRBD1 (5 bases). The germline gives CDR1 DFQATT, CDR2 SNEGSKA (reference sequence). Trimming cost V 4 bases and J 4 bases, with 13 bases left between them. The CDR3 sequence is 13 residues long. Written as DNA, the CDR3 is TGCAGTGCTACAGGGAGTATAAGCTATGGCTACACCTTC. It translates to CSATGSISYGYTF.

This clonotype was seen only a few times. V and J are TRBV10-3 and TRBJ1-1; the D gene is possibly TRBD1 (5 bases). The CDR3 sequence is 15 residues long. In germline, CDR1 is ENHRY, CDR2 SYGVKD. V lost 6 bases and J 4 bases, leaving 18 bases between the germline ends. The CDR3 loop reads CAISNLAGRVTEAFF. The CDR3 region has the DNA TGTGCCATCAGCAATCTGGCAGGGCGGGTCACTGAAGCTTTCTTT.

The chain is built from TRBV3-1 and TRBJ2-2, with D uncertain. The V and J ends lost 1 base and 6 bases respectively, with 15 bases between them. The CDR3 has 16 amino acids. Germline loops: CDR1 LGHDT, CDR2 YNNKEL (reference sequence). DNA of the CDR3: TGTGCCAGCAGCCAAGGGGTGGCGAGCTGGCCCGGGGAGCTGTTTTTT. Translated: CASSQGVASWPGELFF.

CDR3 in DNA: TGTGCCAGCAGTTACTGGGGACAGGGCAATCAGCCCCAGCATTTT. Translating it yields CASSYWGQGNQPQHF. The chain joins TRBV6-2 or TRBV6-3 to TRBJ1-5; 8 nucleotides match TRBD1. This CDR3 contains 15 residues. J gave up 2 bases and V 1 base, and 1 base lay outside the gene matches. The germline V gene has CDR1 MNHEY and CDR2 SVGEGT.

This clonotype was seen only a few times. Its ends do not fully match the called genes, so a read error is possible. V usage is TRBV4-3 and J usage is TRBJ1-5; D may be TRBD1 (5 bases). Per the germline V gene, CDR1 is LGHNA and CDR2 is YSLEER. CDR3 size: 17 residues. The CDR3 nucleotides are TGCACCAGCAGCCAAGCGGTCGGGACGATAATGGATCAGCCCCAGCATTTT. Translation: CTSSQAVGTIMDQPQHF.

This clonotype came up a few times. This chain links TRBV4-3 with TRBJ1-2; D ambiguous. The CDR3 runs to 14 residues. The germline gives CDR1 LGHNA, CDR2 YSLEER. V lost 0 bases and J 5 bases, leaving 10 bases between the germline ends. CDR3 sequence (DNA): TGCGCCAGCAGCCAAGAATATCCGGAGTATGGCTACACCTTC. Protein: CASSQEYPEYGYTF.

This chain links TRBV20-1 with TRBJ2-4; no reliable D call. Trimming stripped 3 bases from V and 0 bases from J, with 6 bases between. CDR3 length: 13 amino acids. Germline assignment: CDR1 DFQATT and CDR2 SNEGSKA (reference sequence). The CDR3 protein is CSASELAKNIQYF. The DNA for the CDR3 is TGCAGTGCTAGTGAGCTAGCCAAAAACATTCAGTACTTC.

This clonotype has more than one count but fewer than ten. This rearrangement joins TRBV9 to TRBJ2-4, with a weak D call TRBD2 (6 bases). V was pared by 0 bases and J by 0 bases, with 13 bases between. Germline V CDR1 and CDR2: SGDLS, YYNGEE. The CDR3 runs to 17 residues. CDR3 protein: CASSVGAGSVAKNIQYF. The DNA of the CDR3 is TGTGCCAGCAGCGTAGGGGCGGGGTCGGTAGCCAAAAACATTCAGTACTTC. Together with reference TRBV9 and TRBJ2-4, the CDR3 gives the full variable domain: DSGVTQTPKHLITATGQRVTLRCSPRSGDLSVYWYQQSLDQGLQFLIQYYNGEERAKGNILERFSAQQFPDLHSELNLSSLELGDSALYFCASSVGAGSVAKNIQYFGAGTRLSVL.

The sample holds a few counts of this clonotype. The chain employs TRBV5-6 and TRBJ1-1; D is undetermined. V lost 4 bases, J lost 7 bases, and 23 bases lay in between. Looked up from germline, CDR1 is SGHDT and CDR2 is YYEEEE. The CDR3 is 16 residues long. The CDR3 here is CASSLGVVSGSIEAFF. CDR3 nucleotides: TGTGCCAGCAGCCTGGGAGTCGTTAGTGGAAGTATTGAAGCTTTCTTT.

In this sample, this clonotype turned up a few times. The V gene is TRBV29-1, the J gene TRBJ2-5; D is ambiguous. The V gene lost 0 bases and the J gene lost 5 bases, with 13 bases spanning the gap. Germline assignment: CDR1 SQVTM and CDR2 ANQGSEA. This CDR3 contains 14 residues. The CDR3 here is CSVEDTVLRETQYF. The CDR3 bases are TGCAGCGTTGAAGACACAGTGCTACGCGAGACCCAGTACTTC. Together with reference TRBV29-1 and TRBJ2-5, the CDR3 gives the full variable domain: SAVISQKPSRDICQRGTSLTIQCQVDSQVTMMFWYRQQPGQSLTLIATANQGSEATYESGFVIDKFPISRPNLTFSTLTVSNMSPEDSSIYLCSVEDTVLRETQYFGPGTRLLVL.

As regards this clonotype: A much more abundant neighbour one base away suggests this may be a read error. The rearrangement links TRBV29-1 to TRBJ2-3, with a tentative D call TRBD1 (6 bases). Between the trimmed V and J ends, which lost 8 bases and 5 bases, there was a span of 17 bases. CDR1 is SQVTM and CDR2 is ANQGSEA in the germline V gene. This CDR3 region has 13 residues. CDR3 DNA: TGCAGCAAATGGGACACGAACATAGATACGCAGTATTTT. Its translation: CSKWDTNIDTQYF.

Worth noting for this clonotype: A much larger clone differs by one base, so this may be a read error. This chain uses TRBV5-1 with TRBJ2-7, with 7 positions matching TRBD2. The V gene's germline CDR1 is SGHRS and CDR2 YFSETQ. The CDR3 runs 15 residues. Written as DNA, the CDR3 is TGCGCCGGCAGCTTACTCCGGGACTACTCCTACGAGCAGTACTTC. It yields the protein CAGSLLRDYSYEQYF.

The chain is built from TRBV18 and TRBJ1-1; D call uncertain. The CDR3 has 15 residues. Germline CDR1 reads KGHSH; CDR2 reads LQKENI. Deletions cut 4 bases from V and 3 bases from J, with 15 bases between. The CDR3 DNA reads TGTGCCAGCTCACGGCCGGAGGTTGCTGACACTGAAGCTTTCTTT. This sequence encodes CASSRPEVADTEAFF.

This sequence joins TRBV20-1 and TRBJ2-2; D not certain. Germline CDR1 and CDR2: DFQATT and SNEGSKA (reference sequence). The V end lost 6 bases, the J end lost 3 bases, and 11 bases lay between the germline ends. The CDR3 contains 13 residues. Here the CDR3 DNA reads TGCAGTGCCGCCATCCACCACACCGGGGAGCTGTTTTTT. It translates to CSAAIHHTGELFF.

V gene TRBV12-3 or TRBV12-4 combines with J gene TRBJ1-1; D gene ambiguous. The CDR3 is 14 amino acids. The ends were cut back, 6 bases at V and 0 bases at J, with 11 bases in the middle. CDR3 protein: CASRPRGMNTEAFF. The CDR3 coding sequence is TGTGCCAGCAGGCCACGAGGCATGAACACTGAAGCTTTCTTT.

This clonotype showed up just a few times. Being one base from a much bigger clone, this may be a read error. The chain has TRBV6-4 and TRBJ1-2; D gene ambiguous. CDR1 and CDR2 (germline): MRHNA, SNTAGT. There are 14 residues in the CDR3. The CDR3 sequence is CASSSGPLSYCYTF. As DNA, the CDR3 is TGTGCCAGCTCTTCCGGACCCCTTAGCTATTGCTACACCTTC.

This clonotype was recorded a few times. The chain couples TRBV14 to TRBJ2-2; D call uncertain. Germline V gives CDR1 SGHDN, CDR2 FVKESK. The CDR3 sequence is 16 residues long. Trimming cost V 0 bases and J 6 bases, with 14 bases left between them. The DNA of the CDR3 is TGTGCCAGCAGCCAAGATTTGGGGAATTGGGCCGGGGAGCTGTTTTTT. It codes for CASSQDLGNWAGELFF. Full variable domain (outside the CDR3, taken from reference TRBV14 and TRBJ2-2): EAGVTQFPSHSVIEKGQTVTLRCDPISGHDNLYWYRRVMGKEIKFLLHFVKESKQDESGMPNNRFLAERTGGTYSTLKVQPAELEDSGVYFCASSQDLGNWAGELFFGEGSRLTVL.

Points on this clonotype: It may be a read error: a sequence one base away is much more abundant. The chain recombines TRBV6-4 with TRBJ2-2; D perhaps matches TRBD2 (6 bases). CDR1 and CDR2 from the germline V gene are MRHNA and SNTAGT. The CDR3 consists of 13 residues. Here the CDR3 DNA reads TGTGCCAGCAGTGACGGCGGGGCCGGGGAGCCGTTTTTT. As protein: CASSDGGAGEPFF.

The chain couples TRBV3-1 to TRBJ1-2, with 9 bases fitting TRBD1. Trimming removed 1 base from V and 12 bases from J; junction bases left unmatched: 12. Germline V CDR1 and CDR2: LGHDT, YNNKEL (reference sequence). The CDR3 totals 15 residues. For the CDR3, the DNA is TGTGCCAGCAGCCAAGCTGGTACGACAGGGGGGACCAACACCTTC. Encoded protein: CASSQAGTTGGTNTF.

The chain recombines TRBV7-2 with TRBJ1-3; D is unclear. Germline assignment: CDR1 SGHTA and CDR2 FQGNSA. The CDR3 spans 15 residues. The ends were cut back, 6 bases at V and 0 bases at J, with 12 bases in the middle. Here the CDR3 DNA reads TGTGCCAGCAGACCCAAACTCAGCTCTGGAAACACCATATATTTT. It specifies CASRPKLSSGNTIYF.